This T cell receptor (beta chain) comes out of a study of shared clonotypes between healthy human individuals. About this clone itself: Its antigen is not known.

Naive CD8 cells comprised CD45RO-negative, CCR7-positively selected cells, excluding terminally differentiated effector memory CD45RA+ cells. Sequenced by immunoSEQ multiplex PCR; TCRdb stores in-frame clones only, minus some. Seen here are under 600,000 clones, roughly 98% observed once, and the top ten hold approximately 0.3%. This CDR3 region has 14 residues. CDR1 and CDR2 from the germline V gene are SGDLS and YYNGEE. Trimming left V 0 bases short and J 4 bases short, with 7 bases between. Overall study results and limits: Generation of non-shared clonotypes was less probable than generation of clonotypes shared by all four donors.

The chain has TRBV9 and TRBJ2-2, with D unresolved. The TCR comes from a man under 40 in good health. The sample comprised naive CD8+ T cells sorted from blood. CDR3 residues: CASSVGQTTGELFF. In DNA form, the CDR3 reads TGTGCCAGCAGCGTAGGTCAGACCACCGGGGAGCTGTTTTTT.